Listed here are 22 T cell receptor beta chains from one sample, sequenced in a study of T cells in Graves' hyperthyroidism and ophthalmopathy. The source material, RNA transcripts, was used to amplify TCR beta CDR3 regions. First-round RT-PCR targeting the TCR CDR3 was performed with the HTBI primer set. In TCRdb, the multiplex PCR reads were re-called with MiXCR into one record per CDR3 protein. The sample has 300,000 to 400,000 distinct CDR3 sequences, around 23% seen once; the top ten hold less than 65%. Sequencing input: blood. The receptors originated from a woman between 45 and 60 years old with Graves' hyperthyroidism.

J is TRBJ1-4 and V is TRBV7-9, with D perhaps matching TRBD1 (5 bases). The CDR3 extends over 20 amino acids. Trimming pared 2 bases from V and 5 bases from J, leaving 27 bases between. Germline CDR1 and CDR2: SEHNR and FQNEAQ (reference sequence). The CDR3 sequence is CASSLNGGHPKILLNEKLFF. CDR3 in DNA: TGTGCCAGCAGCTTAAATGGCGGACACCCAAAGATACTTTTGAATGAAAAACTGTTTTTT.

Worth noting for this clonotype: The junction does not match germline at one end; this may be a read error. The V and J genes are TRBV7-3 and TRBJ1-2, with a tentative D call TRBD1 (5 bases). This CDR3 is built from 16 residues. The germline gives CDR1 SGHTA, CDR2 FQGTGA. The CDR3 loop is CASSITGTTEIEGYTF. CDR3 nucleotides: TGTGCCAGCAGCATAACCGGGACGACCGAAATAGAGGGCTACACCTTC.

This clonotype has a count of ten or more. This chain connects TRBV12-3 or TRBV12-4 to TRBJ1-1; unclear D gene. The CDR3 spans 15 residues. V was trimmed by 3 bases and J by 4 bases, leaving 15 bases between them. CDR3 sequence reads: CASSLGKGWGTEAFF. As DNA, the CDR3 is TGTGCCAGCAGTTTGGGCAAAGGCTGGGGCACTGAAGCTTTCTTT.

Ten or more counts support this clonotype. V is TRBV2 and J is TRBJ2-5; 11 bases fit TRBD1. This CDR3 comprises 14 residues. V shed 3 bases and J 4 bases; nucleotides not matched to a gene: 1. CDR1 and CDR2 from the germline V gene are SNHLY and FYNNEI. In nucleotides, the CDR3 is TGTGCCAGCAGTGAGGACAGGGGGCCAGAGACCCAGTACTTC. It codes for CASSEDRGPETQYF.

Ten or more counts support this clonotype. V and J are TRBV7-2 and TRBJ2-1; D is perhaps TRBD1 (5 bases). The V gene's germline CDR1 is SGHTA and CDR2 FQGNSA. The V end was cut by 4 bases, the J end by 7 bases, with 11 bases between. This CDR3 region has 13 residues. In nucleotides, the CDR3 is TGTGCCAGCAGCTACCGACAGAGAAATGAGCAGTTCTTC. Protein product: CASSYRQRNEQFF.

A few counts support this clonotype. The chain carries TRBV29-1 and TRBJ2-3, with TRBD2 identical over 11 bases. There are 16 residues in the CDR3. CDR1 is SQVTM, CDR2 ANQGSEA, per germline. V lost 8 bases, J lost 1 base, and 11 bases stayed unmatched. Written as DNA, the CDR3 is TGCAGCCTACCCAGTAGCGGGGGGGGGGGCACAGATACGCAGTATTTT. It codes for CSLPSSGGGGTDTQYF.

The V gene is TRBV29-1, the J gene TRBJ2-7, with TRBD1 identical over 7 bases. The CDR3 has 13 amino acids. Germline CDR1 reads SQVTM; CDR2 reads ANQGSEA. With V trimmed by 4 bases and J by 5 bases, 8 bases remained unmatched. CDR3 in amino acids: CSVGVIGGHEQYF. For the CDR3, the DNA is TGCAGCGTTGGGGTTATAGGGGGCCACGAGCAGTACTTC.

Many counts were recorded for this clonotype. CDR3: CASSSSPPEQTQYF. The CDR3 region has the DNA TGTGCCAGCAGTTCCTCCCCCCCAGAGCAGACCCAGTACTTC. The chain combines TRBV28 with TRBJ2-5, with D unclear. Trimming pared 4 bases from V and 6 bases from J, leaving 15 bases between. CDR3 length: 14 residues. CDR1 MDHEN and CDR2 SYDVKM come from the germline V gene. The complete variable domain, with remaining parts taken from reference TRBV28 and TRBJ2-5, reads DVKVTQSSRYLVKRTGEKVFLECVQDMDHENMFWYRQDPGLGLRLIYFSYDVKMKEKGDIPEGYSVSREKKERFSLILESASTNQTSMYLCASSSSPPEQTQYFGPGTRLLVL.

This chain joins TRBV18 and TRBJ2-3; D might be TRBD1 (5 bases). V was clipped by 1 base and J by 6 bases, with 11 bases between them. CDR1 is KGHSH, CDR2 LQKENI, per germline. The CDR3 has 14 residues. In nucleotides, the CDR3 is TGTGCCAGCTCACCACTGGACAAGGCGGATACGCAGTATTTT. Translation gives CASSPLDKADTQYF.

This clonotype was seen repeatedly, ten times or more. V is TRBV6-1 and J is TRBJ1-2, with TRBD1 as a possible D gene (5 bases). The V gene lost 2 bases and the J gene lost 5 bases, with 9 bases spanning the gap. In germline, CDR1 is MNHNS, CDR2 SASEGT. This CDR3 comprises 13 residues. CDR3 residues: CASSESRVYGYTF. The CDR3 bases are TGTGCCAGCAGTGAATCCAGGGTATATGGCTACACCTTC.

This clonotype was picked up many times. The chain has TRBV6-1 and TRBJ2-1; 8 nucleotides match TRBD1. Germline CDR1 MNHNS, CDR2 SASEGT. The V gene end was trimmed by 5 bases and the J gene end by 7 bases; junction bases not matched to a gene: 10. This CDR3 contains 15 residues. For the CDR3, the DNA is TGTGCCAGCAGTTCTTCCCGGGACAGGAATAATGAGCAGTTCTTC. Protein product: CASSSSRDRNNEQFF.

The CDR3: CASSPWISSGANVLTF. CDR3 DNA: TGCGCCAGCAGCCCCTGGATTAGCTCTGGGGCCAACGTCCTGACTTTC. The chain carries TRBV5-1 and TRBJ2-6; D ambiguous. Per germline, CDR1 SGHRS and CDR2 YFSETQ. V was shortened by 4 bases and J by 0 bases, with 11 bases between the two germline ends. This CDR3 has 16 residues.

The CDR3 sequence is CSVAIAKNIQYF. For the CDR3, the DNA is TGCAGCGTTGCTATAGCCAAAAACATTCAGTACTTC. The rearrangement links TRBV29-1 to TRBJ2-4; D gene unclear. The germline V gene has CDR1 SQVTM and CDR2 ANQGSEA. V lost 4 bases and J 0 bases, leaving 4 bases between the germline ends. CDR3 length equals 12 residues.

This clonotype has just a few counts. V is TRBV5-6 and J is TRBJ2-5; 12 positions agree with TRBD2. This CDR3 has 18 amino acids. Germline assignment: CDR1 SGHDT and CDR2 YYEEEE. The J segment lost 0 bases and the V segment lost 4 bases, leaving 10 bases of the junction unmatched. The CDR3 protein is CASSPLAGGVGNQETQYF. The CDR3 bases are TGTGCCAGCAGCCCACTAGCGGGGGGAGTCGGTAACCAAGAGACCCAGTACTTC.

This chain connects TRBV30 to TRBJ2-5; the D call may be TRBD1 or TRBD2 (5 bases each). Germline assignment: CDR1 GTSNPN and CDR2 SVGIG (reference sequence). V lost 0 bases to trimming and J lost 9 bases, with 14 bases between them. The CDR3 consists of 13 residues. The CDR3 loop reads CAWSVGGSGAQYF. The CDR3 DNA reads as TGTGCCTGGAGTGTTGGGGGTAGTGGTGCCCAGTACTTC.

Only a few counts were recorded for this clonotype. The CDR3 DNA sequence: TGCGCCAGCGGAGAGGGGTCCATCCAAGAGACCCAGTACTTC. Its translation: CASGEGSIQETQYF. The chain recombines TRBV5-1 with TRBJ2-5; either TRBD1 or TRBD2 may supply D (5 bases each). The length of the CDR3 is 14 residues. The V and J ends lost 7 bases and 1 base respectively, with 14 bases between them. Germline CDR1 reads SGHRS; CDR2 reads YFSETQ.

At least ten counts were recorded for this clonotype. The chain carries TRBV5-1 and TRBJ2-1, with TRBD1 identical over 10 bases. The CDR3 is 17 residues long. Germline V gene data show CDR1 as SGHRS and CDR2 as YFSETQ. V was pared by 0 bases and J by 3 bases, with 6 bases of the junction left unmatched. The CDR3 sequence: CASSLGQGAGVYNEQFF. DNA of the CDR3: TGCGCCAGCAGCTTGGGACAGGGGGCGGGGGTCTACAATGAGCAGTTCTTC.

The gene calls are TRBV4-2 and TRBJ1-5; D might be TRBD1 (5 bases). From germline, CDR1 is LGHNA and CDR2 YNFKEQ. V gave up 1 base and J gave up 1 base, with 11 bases separating them. The CDR3 sequence is 16 residues long. The CDR3: CASSQGGRVSNQPQHF. The CDR3 DNA follows: TGTGCCAGCAGCCAAGGAGGCAGGGTAAGCAATCAGCCCCAGCATTTT.

The rearrangement links TRBV12-3 or TRBV12-4 to TRBJ2-1; the match to TRBD2 covers 7 bases. The V gene end was trimmed by 7 bases and the J gene end by 4 bases; junction bases not matched to a gene: 16. This CDR3 has 17 residues. The CDR3 bases are TGTGCCAGCACGCGGAAGCGGGGAGGATTTTGGTACAATGAGCAGTTCTTC. Translated, it gives CASTRKRGGFWYNEQFF.

This clonotype was recorded at least ten times. V gene TRBV20-1 combines with J gene TRBJ1-5; D is uncertain. The CDR3 extends over 15 amino acids. Germline CDR1 reads DFQATT; CDR2 reads SNEGSKA (reference sequence). The V end was cut by 4 bases, the J end by 2 bases, with 15 bases between. The CDR3 region is CSATRVTGGNQPQHF. The CDR3 DNA reads as TGCAGTGCTACCCGGGTTACGGGAGGCAATCAGCCCCAGCATTTT.

This clonotype was recorded at least ten times. The gene calls are TRBV6-1 and TRBJ2-3, with 9 positions matching TRBD2. CDR3 length: 16 residues. Germline V gives CDR1 MNHNS, CDR2 SASEGT. The J segment lost 4 bases and the V segment lost 6 bases, leaving 11 bases of the junction unmatched. The CDR3 region has the DNA TGTGCCAGCAGGATCTCCCTTAGCGGGAGCGCAGATACGCAGTATTTT. The encoded protein is CASRISLSGSADTQYF.

In its sample, this clonotype was seen many times. The gene calls are TRBV30 and TRBJ1-1, with D perhaps matching TRBD1 (5 bases). The germline V and J ends were trimmed by 3 bases and 5 bases, with 13 bases remaining between them. In germline, CDR1 is GTSNPN, CDR2 SVGIG (reference sequence). This CDR3 has 13 amino acids. The CDR3 sequence is CAWSRGSGTEAFF. The CDR3 coding sequence is TGTGCCTGGAGCCGGGGCTCGGGGACTGAAGCTTTCTTT.